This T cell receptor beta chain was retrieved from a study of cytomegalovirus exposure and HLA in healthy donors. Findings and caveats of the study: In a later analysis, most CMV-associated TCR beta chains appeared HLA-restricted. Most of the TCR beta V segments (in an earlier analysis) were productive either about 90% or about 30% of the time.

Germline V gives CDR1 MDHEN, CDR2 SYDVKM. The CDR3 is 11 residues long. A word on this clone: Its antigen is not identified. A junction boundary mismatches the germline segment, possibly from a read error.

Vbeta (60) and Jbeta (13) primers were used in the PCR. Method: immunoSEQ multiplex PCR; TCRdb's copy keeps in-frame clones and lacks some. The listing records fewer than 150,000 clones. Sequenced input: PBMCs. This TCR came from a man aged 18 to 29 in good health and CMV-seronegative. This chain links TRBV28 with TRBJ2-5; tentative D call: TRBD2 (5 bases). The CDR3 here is CALRKGETQYF. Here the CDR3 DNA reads TGTGCCCTGCGGAAGGGAGAGACTCAGTACTTC.